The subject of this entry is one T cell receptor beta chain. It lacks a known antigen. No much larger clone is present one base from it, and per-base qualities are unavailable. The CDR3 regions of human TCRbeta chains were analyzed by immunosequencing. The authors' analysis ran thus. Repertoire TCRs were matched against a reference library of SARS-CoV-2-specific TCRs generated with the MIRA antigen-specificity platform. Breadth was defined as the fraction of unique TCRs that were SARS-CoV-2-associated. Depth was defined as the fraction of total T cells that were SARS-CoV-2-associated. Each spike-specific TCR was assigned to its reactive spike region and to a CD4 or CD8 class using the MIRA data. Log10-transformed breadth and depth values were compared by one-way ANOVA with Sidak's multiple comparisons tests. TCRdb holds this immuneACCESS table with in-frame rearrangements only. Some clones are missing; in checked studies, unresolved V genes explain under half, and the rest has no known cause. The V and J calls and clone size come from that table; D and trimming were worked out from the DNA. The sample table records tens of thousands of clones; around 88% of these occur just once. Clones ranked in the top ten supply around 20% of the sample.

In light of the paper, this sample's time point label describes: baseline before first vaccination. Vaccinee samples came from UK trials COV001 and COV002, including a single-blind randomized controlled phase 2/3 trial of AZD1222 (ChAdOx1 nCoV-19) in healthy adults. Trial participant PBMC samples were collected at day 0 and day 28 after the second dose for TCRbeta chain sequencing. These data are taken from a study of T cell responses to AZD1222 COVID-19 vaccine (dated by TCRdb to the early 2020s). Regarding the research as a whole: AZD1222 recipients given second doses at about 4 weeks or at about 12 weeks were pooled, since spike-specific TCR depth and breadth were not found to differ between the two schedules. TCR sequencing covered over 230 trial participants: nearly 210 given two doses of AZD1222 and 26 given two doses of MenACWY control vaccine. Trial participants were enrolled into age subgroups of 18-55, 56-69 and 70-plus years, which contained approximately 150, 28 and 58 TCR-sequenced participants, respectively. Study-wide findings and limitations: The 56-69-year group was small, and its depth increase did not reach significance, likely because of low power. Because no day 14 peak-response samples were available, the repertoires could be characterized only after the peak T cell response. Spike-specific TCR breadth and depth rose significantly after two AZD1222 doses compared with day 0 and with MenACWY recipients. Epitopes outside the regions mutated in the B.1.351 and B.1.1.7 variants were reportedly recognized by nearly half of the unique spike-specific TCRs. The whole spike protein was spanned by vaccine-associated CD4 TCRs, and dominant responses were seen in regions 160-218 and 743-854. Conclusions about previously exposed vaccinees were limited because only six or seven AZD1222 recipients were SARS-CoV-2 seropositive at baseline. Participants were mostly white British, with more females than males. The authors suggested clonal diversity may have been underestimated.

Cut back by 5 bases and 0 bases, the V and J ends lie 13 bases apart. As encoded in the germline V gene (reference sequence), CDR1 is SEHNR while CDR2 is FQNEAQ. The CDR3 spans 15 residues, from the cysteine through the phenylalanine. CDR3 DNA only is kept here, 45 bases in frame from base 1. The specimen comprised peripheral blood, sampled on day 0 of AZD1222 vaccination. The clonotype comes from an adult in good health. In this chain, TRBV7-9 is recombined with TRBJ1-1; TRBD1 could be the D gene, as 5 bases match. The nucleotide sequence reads TGTGCCAGCAGCACCACAGGTCACATGAACACTGAAGCTTTCTTT. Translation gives CASSTTGHMNTEAFF. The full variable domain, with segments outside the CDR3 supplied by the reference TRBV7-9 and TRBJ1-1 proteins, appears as DTGVSQNPRHKITKRGQNVTFRCDPISEHNRLYWYRQTLGQGPEFLTYFQNEAQLEKSRLLSDRFSAERPKGSFSTLEIQRTEQGDSAMYLCASSTTGHMNTEAFFGQGTRLTVV.